The 14 T cell receptor beta chains below were found in one sample sequenced in a study of blood T cell repertoires in COVID-19. Libraries were prepared by immunoSEQ multiplex PCR; TCRdb keeps only in-frame clonotypes and omits some of them. The sample has some 380,000 clones; around 84% are singletons. Sequenced: peripheral blood. All receptors derive from a human donor with acute or convalescent COVID-19. The donor label of this sample is uncertain.

The V and J genes are TRBV19 and TRBJ1-5, with 9 bases that match TRBD1. With V trimmed by 8 bases and J by 12 bases, 11 bases remained unmatched. Germline V gene data show CDR1 as LNHDA and CDR2 as SQIVND (reference sequence). CDR3 length equals 13 residues. This CDR3 reads CASAGQGLSFQHF. The CDR3 nucleotides are TGTGCCAGTGCAGGACAGGGGTTATCTTTCCAGCATTTT.

This chain links TRBV28 with TRBJ2-1, with 12 bases that match TRBD2. J was trimmed by 13 bases and V by 2 bases; bases with no gene match: 9. CDR3 length: 15 residues. From germline, CDR1 is MDHEN and CDR2 SYDVKM. The CDR3 region is CASSLASGGAVYQFF. In nucleotides, the CDR3 is TGTGCCAGCAGTTTAGCTAGCGGGGGGGCCGTCTATCAGTTCTTC.

V is TRBV24-1 and J is TRBJ2-2; the match to TRBD1 covers 7 bases. This CDR3 has 16 amino acids. Germline-derived CDR1 and CDR2 are KGHDR and SFDVKD. V lost 2 bases to trimming and J lost 1 base; unmatched junction nucleotides: 3. CDR3 amino acids: CATSDSRTGNTGELFF. The CDR3 DNA is TGTGCCACCAGTGATTCGCGGACAGGGAACACCGGGGAGCTGTTTTTT.

The chain couples TRBV19 to TRBJ1-1, with 8 bases identical to TRBD1. Germline values: CDR1 LNHDA, CDR2 SQIVND (reference sequence). The junction had 8 bases not matched to a gene; V was cut back by 5 bases and J by 3 bases. CDR3 size: 15 residues. The CDR3 DNA is TGTGCCAGTAGTTCCCAGGGGGCGAGGGACACTGAAGCTTTCTTT. Translated: CASSSQGARDTEAFF.

This clone was counted between two and nine times. This sequence joins TRBV27 and TRBJ1-6; the D is unclear. Between the trimmed V and J ends, which lost 5 bases and 2 bases, there was a span of 13 bases. This CDR3 region has 16 residues. CDR1 is MNHEY and CDR2 is SMNVEV in the germline V gene (reference sequence). The CDR3 coding sequence is TGTGCCAGCAGTGAGCGCGCCCAGCCCTATAATTCACCCCTCCACTTT. Translation: CASSERAQPYNSPLHF.

This chain connects TRBV7-9 to TRBJ1-2; weak D call: TRBD1 (6 bases). With 1 base removed from V and 5 bases from J, the gap between germline ends came to 8 bases. CDR1 is SEHNR and CDR2 is FQNEAQ in the germline V gene (reference sequence). The CDR3 extends over 13 amino acids. CDR3 residues: CASSLGTAYGYTF. CDR3 nucleotides: TGTGCCAGCAGCTTAGGGACAGCGTATGGCTACACCTTC.

J is TRBJ2-1 and V is TRBV10-1; TRBD2 might be the D (6 bases). This CDR3 is built from 17 residues. Trimming removed 0 bases at V and 2 bases at J, with 14 bases between. Germline assignment: CDR1 WNHNN and CDR2 SYGVQD (reference sequence). CDR3 DNA sequence: TGCGCCAGCAGTGAGTCCGGGGGAGTGAGACCCTACAATGAGCAGTTCTTC. This sequence encodes CASSESGGVRPYNEQFF.

The genes are TRBV27 and TRBJ1-1, with a possible D match to TRBD1 (6 bases). The CDR3 runs 13 residues. V was clipped by 7 bases and J by 4 bases, with 13 bases between them. The V gene's germline CDR1 is MNHEY and CDR2 SMNVEV (reference sequence). CDR3 sequence reads: CASTSRGSTEAFF. In DNA form, the CDR3 reads TGTGCCAGCACCTCTAGGGGGTCCACTGAAGCTTTCTTT.

The gene calls are TRBV5-1 and TRBJ1-4, with 7 bases aligning to TRBD1. The CDR3 runs to 15 residues. Per germline, CDR1 SGHRS and CDR2 YFSETQ. J was trimmed by 7 bases and V by 4 bases; bases with no gene match: 10. The CDR3 region is CASSPGDSMAEKLFF. CDR3 in DNA: TGCGCCAGCAGCCCGGGGGACAGTATGGCTGAAAAACTGTTTTTT.

The V and J genes are TRBV5-1 and TRBJ2-1; possible D gene TRBD2, 7 bases. The ends were cut back, 0 bases at V and 10 bases at J, with 26 bases in the middle. CDR3 length: 18 amino acids. Germline values: CDR1 SGHRS, CDR2 YFSETQ. This CDR3 is CASSLEGRGPVFQWEQFF. In DNA form, the CDR3 reads TGCGCCAGCAGCTTGGAGGGGCGGGGGCCGGTATTTCAATGGGAGCAGTTCTTC.

V usage is TRBV5-1 and J usage is TRBJ2-7, with D maybe TRBD1 (6 bases). There are 15 residues in the CDR3. The V and J ends lost 1 base and 1 base respectively, with 12 bases between them. Germline values: CDR1 SGHRS, CDR2 YFSETQ. CDR3 DNA: TGCGCCAGCAGCTTGATTCCGGACAGTTCCTACGAGCAGTACTTC. Translation: CASSLIPDSSYEQYF.

This clone has a single count. This sequence joins TRBV30 and TRBJ1-6, with a possible D match to TRBD1 (5 bases). The CDR3 extends over 12 amino acids. V lost 3 bases and J 10 bases, leaving 10 bases between the germline ends. Germline CDR1 GTSNPN, CDR2 SVGIG (reference sequence). The CDR3 spells CAWRDIGSPLHF. CDR3 coding DNA: TGTGCCTGGAGGGACATAGGGTCACCCCTCCACTTT.

The CDR3 nucleotides read TGTGCCAGCAGCCAGGGTGACAGGGAGAACACTGAAGCTTTCTTT. Encoded protein: CASSQGDRENTEAFF. V is TRBV3-1 (or the pseudogene TRBV3-2) and J is TRBJ1-1; 7 bases line up with TRBD1. Germline-derived CDR1 and CDR2 are LGHDT and YNNKEL (reference sequence). V dropped 3 bases and J dropped 1; count of bases not matched to a gene: 5. This CDR3 region has 15 residues.

The J gene is TRBJ2-7, the V gene TRBV19, with D perhaps matching TRBD1 (6 bases). The CDR3 is made up of 15 amino acids. The V gene's germline CDR1 is LNHDA and CDR2 SQIVND (reference sequence). The ends were cut back, 7 bases at V and 1 base at J, with 17 bases in the middle. In nucleotides, the CDR3 is TGTGCCAGTACCCCAAGGCACAGGGAATCCTACGAGCAGTACTTC. As protein: CASTPRHRESYEQYF.